Reported below is one T cell receptor beta chain. V shed 3 bases and J 7 bases; nucleotides not matched to a gene: 9. The CDR3 consists of 15 residues. In germline, CDR1 is DFQATT, CDR2 SNEGSKA (reference sequence). For the second PCR, which ran for about 6 to 11 cycles, a sample-barcoded 5' primer and a J-beta primer mix were used. TCRdb ran MiXCR on the 5' RACE reads and lists one entry per CDR3 protein. The sample has hundreds of thousands of distinct CDR3 sequences; about 59% are singletons. The source of the sample is a study of blood T cells in healthy people across ages. This sequence joins TRBV20-1 and TRBJ1-6, with TRBD1 matching over 7 bases. This clonotype was sampled from a man aged 30 to 45 in good health. The sample consisted of blood. CDR3 residues: CSARPPGQQNSPLHF. CDR3 in DNA: TGCAGTGCTAGGCCACCGGGACAGCAAAATTCACCCCTCCACTTT.